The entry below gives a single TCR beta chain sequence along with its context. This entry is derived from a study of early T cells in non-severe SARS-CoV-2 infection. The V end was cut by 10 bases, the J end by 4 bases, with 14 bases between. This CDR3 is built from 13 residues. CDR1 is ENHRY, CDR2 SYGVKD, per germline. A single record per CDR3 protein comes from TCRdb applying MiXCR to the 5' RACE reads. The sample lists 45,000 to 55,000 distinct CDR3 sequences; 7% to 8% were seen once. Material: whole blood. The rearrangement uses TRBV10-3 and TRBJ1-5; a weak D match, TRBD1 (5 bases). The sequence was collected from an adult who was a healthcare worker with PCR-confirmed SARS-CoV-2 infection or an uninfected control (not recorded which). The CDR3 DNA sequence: TGTGCCACTAGCCCGAGACAGAATCAGCCCCAGCATTTT. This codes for CATSPRQNQPQHF.